The T cell receptor beta chain under discussion was sequenced for a study of blood T cell repertoires in COVID-19. Living in about two dozen US areas, the participants were between roughly 18 and 90 years of age. Sequencing used immunoSEQ multiplex PCR; TCRdb keeps in-frame clones, though not all of them. The sample holds 130,000 to 150,000 clones; about 85% are singletons and the top ten take more than 5%. With V trimmed by 5 bases and J by 3 bases, 3 bases remained unmatched. This CDR3 region has 15 residues. Germline CDR1 and CDR2: SGHTA and FQGTGA. The TCR was taken from a woman aged 40 to 50 who had recovered from COVID-19. The chain has TRBV7-3 and TRBJ2-1; 11 bases align to TRBD2. Source material: PBMCs or T cells enriched from blood (not recorded which). CDR3: CASSPGTSGYNEQFF. The DNA of the CDR3 is TGTGCCAGCAGCCCCGGGACTAGCGGCTACAATGAGCAGTTCTTC.